Following are 18 T cell receptor beta chains from one sample sequenced in a study of shared clonotypes between healthy human individuals. Sequenced by immunoSEQ multiplex PCR; TCRdb stores in-frame clones only, minus some. The sample contains approximately 1.1 million clones, about four fifths of which appear only once. The material sequenced was memory CD4+ T cells from PBMCs. Subset defined: CD45RA-negative fraction. These receptors were obtained from a man aged 18-30 years in good health. Some clones in this sample may be carry-over from other donors' samples.

This chain joins TRBV28 and TRBJ1-4; 7 nucleotides align to TRBD1. From germline, CDR1 is MDHEN and CDR2 SYDVKM. V gave up 4 bases and J gave up 1 base; unmatched junction bases: 6. The CDR3 covers 16 residues. The CDR3 loop is CASSWGGQLTNEKLFF. The CDR3 DNA sequence: TGTGCCAGCAGTTGGGGGGGACAGTTAACTAATGAAAAACTGTTTTTT.

This clone came up a few times. The chain combines TRBV2 with TRBJ1-1; 9 positions agree with TRBD1. Trimming removed 6 bases from V and 4 bases from J; junction bases left unmatched: 6. CDR1 SNHLY and CDR2 FYNNEI come from the germline V gene. This CDR3 region has 14 residues. This CDR3 is CASRGTGSSTEAFF. The CDR3 nucleotides are TGTGCCAGCAGGGGGACAGGGAGCAGCACTGAAGCTTTCTTT.

The CDR3 nucleotides are TGTGCCAGCTCACCCCAAGGGACAGGGGCAGGGGAGCAGTACTTC. Its translation is CASSPQGTGAGEQYF. The chain links TRBV18 to TRBJ2-7; 10 bases line up with TRBD1. The germline V gene has CDR1 KGHSH and CDR2 LQKENI. Trimming cost V 3 bases and J 7 bases; bases outside gene matches: 9. CDR3 length equals 15 residues.

A few counts support this clone. This chain links TRBV27 with TRBJ2-2; D may be TRBD2 (6 bases). The V gene's germline CDR1 is MNHEY and CDR2 SMNVEV (reference sequence). V lost 8 bases and J 6 bases, leaving 16 bases between the germline ends. This CDR3 spans 14 amino acids. CDR3 coding DNA: TGTGCCAGCCGGCGCCCGGGGACTCCCGGGGAGCTGTTTTTT. Translation: CASRRPGTPGELFF.

The rearrangement links TRBV7-9 to TRBJ2-1; 9 nucleotides line up with TRBD2. The V gene's germline CDR1 is SEHNR and CDR2 FQNEAQ (reference sequence). V lost 0 bases, J lost 6 bases, and 6 bases stayed unmatched. The CDR3 covers 16 residues. The CDR3 sequence: CASSLASGRVGNEQFF. DNA of the CDR3: TGTGCCAGCAGCTTAGCTAGCGGGAGAGTTGGCAATGAGCAGTTCTTC.

The chain joins TRBV30 to TRBJ1-5; 7 bases fit TRBD1. The J segment lost 2 bases and the V segment lost 2 bases, leaving 6 bases of the junction unmatched. Germline values: CDR1 GTSNPN, CDR2 SVGIG (reference sequence). The CDR3 runs to 15 residues. CDR3 nucleotide sequence: TGTGCCTGGAGTAGGGCCGGGACAGGCAATCAGCCCCAGCATTTT. Protein sequence: CAWSRAGTGNQPQHF.

The chain is built from TRBV30 and TRBJ2-1, with 7 bases fitting TRBD2. This CDR3 has 14 residues. Trimming removed 3 bases from V and 5 bases from J; junction bases left unmatched: 7. Germline V gene sequence: CDR1 GTSNPN, CDR2 SVGIG (reference sequence). The CDR3, as DNA: TGTGCCTGGAGCGAGACTAGCCGGAACAATGAGCAGTTCTTC. Its translation: CAWSETSRNNEQFF. Using reference TRBV30 and TRBJ2-1 for the parts outside the CDR3, the full variable domain is SQTIHQWPATLVQPVGSPLSLECTVEGTSNPNLYWYRQAAGRGLQLLFYSVGIGQISSEVPQNLSASRPQDRQFILSSKKLLLSDSGFYLCAWSETSRNNEQFFGPGTRLTVL.

In DNA form, the CDR3 reads TGTGCCAGCAGCCCGGTCCTAGCGGAAATCTCTGGGACCAAAAACATTCAGTACTTC. Its translation is CASSPVLAEISGTKNIQYF. V gene TRBV28 combines with J gene TRBJ2-4; the match to TRBD2 covers 7 bases. J gave up 2 bases and V 6 bases, and 19 bases lay outside the gene matches. The germline V gene has CDR1 MDHEN and CDR2 SYDVKM. This CDR3 region has 19 residues.

The chain's CDR3 is CASSLMRAGAYNEQFF. CDR3 bases: TGTGCCAGCAGCTTAATGAGGGCAGGAGCCTACAATGAGCAGTTCTTC. The V call is TRBV7-3, the J call TRBJ2-1, with D maybe TRBD2 (5 bases). The CDR3 length is 16 residues. The V end was cut by 1 base, the J end by 2 bases, with 12 bases between. CDR1 and CDR2 from the germline V gene are SGHTA and FQGTGA.

V gene TRBV5-4 combines with J gene TRBJ1-3, with a weak D call TRBD1 (6 bases). Trimming took 4 bases from V and 0 from J, leaving 11 bases between them. The CDR3 consists of 15 residues. From germline, CDR1 is SGHNT and CDR2 YYREEE (reference sequence). CDR3: CASSNRAGSGNTIYF. The CDR3 nucleotides read TGTGCCAGCAGCAACAGGGCCGGCTCTGGAAACACCATATATTTT. The entire variable domain, with the rest obtained from reference TRBV5-4 and TRBJ1-3, is as follows: ETGVTQSPTHLIKTRGQQVTLRCSSQSGHNTVSWYQQALGQGPQFIFQYYREEENGRGNFPPRFSGLQFPNYSSELNVNALELDDSALYLCASSNRAGSGNTIYFGEGSWLTVV.

The rearrangement uses TRBV19 and TRBJ1-5; no firm D call. CDR3 length equals 15 residues. The V end was cut by 3 bases, the J end by 3 bases, with 12 bases between. Per the germline V gene, CDR1 is LNHDA and CDR2 is SQIVND (reference sequence). The CDR3 DNA follows: TGTGCCAGTAGTATCTCCGGCCCTAACAATCAGCCCCAGCATTTT. Translation gives CASSISGPNNQPQHF.

With respect to this clone: Other DNA sequences of this sample code for an identical CDR3. This chain links TRBV28 with TRBJ1-5; 7 nucleotides agree with TRBD1. The germline CDR1 and CDR2 sequences are MDHEN and SYDVKM. The CDR3 loop spans 15 amino acids. Trimming took 2 bases from V and 2 from J; bases not matched to a gene: 3. The CDR3 coding sequence is TGTGCCAGCAGTTTACCCCAGGGGGGCAATCAGCCCCAGCATTTT. This translates into CASSLPQGGNQPQHF.

V usage is TRBV23-1 and J usage is TRBJ2-1, with D hard to call. TRBV23-1 is reported as an ORF; its role is uncertain. Trimming left V 4 bases short and J 3 bases short, with 19 bases between. This CDR3 comprises 17 residues. CDR3 amino acids: CASSRYEGSHHYNEQFF. In DNA, the CDR3 is TGCGCCAGCAGTCGGTACGAAGGAAGCCATCACTACAATGAGCAGTTCTTC.

The rearrangement joins TRBV7-9 to TRBJ2-7, with D uncertain. Trimming took 7 bases from V and 3 from J, leaving 16 bases between them. The CDR3 length is 14 residues. The germline gives CDR1 SEHNR, CDR2 FQNEAQ (reference sequence). CDR3 amino acids: CASTFGERVYEQYF. The CDR3 DNA sequence: TGTGCCAGCACCTTCGGCGAAAGAGTCTACGAGCAGTACTTC.

The genes are TRBV5-1 and TRBJ2-3, with TRBD2 as a possible D gene (5 bases). The CDR3 length is 14 residues. CDR1 is SGHRS, CDR2 YFSETQ, per germline. The V end was cut by 1 base, the J end by 4 bases, with 10 bases between. The DNA of the CDR3 is TGCGCCAGCAGCTTGATCGGAGGTTCAGATACGCAGTATTTT. As protein: CASSLIGGSDTQYF.

The CDR3 loop reads CASSLTGGAGYGYTF. As DNA, the CDR3 is TGTGCCAGCAGCCTAACAGGGGGCGCGGGCTATGGCTACACCTTC. The gene calls are TRBV11-2 and TRBJ1-2; TRBD1 matches 9 bases. This CDR3 is built from 15 residues. V was clipped by 5 bases and J by 4 bases; unmatched bases: 8. Per the germline V gene, CDR1 is SGHAT and CDR2 is FQNNGV.

V and J are TRBV7-8 and TRBJ2-1; D unresolved. The CDR3 spans 13 residues. V was clipped by 5 bases and J by 6 bases, with 11 bases between them. Germline V gene sequence: CDR1 SGHVS, CDR2 FQNEAQ. The CDR3 sequence is CASSTLIGNEQFF. CDR3 in DNA: TGTGCCAGCAGCACCCTTATAGGCAATGAGCAGTTCTTC.

The chain recombines TRBV6-5 with TRBJ2-3; no clear D. CDR3 length: 16 amino acids. Per germline, CDR1 MNHEY and CDR2 SVGAGI. Trimming shortened V by 0 bases and J by 0 bases, and 10 bases separated the two germline ends. The chain's CDR3 is CASSYSGATSTDTQYF. CDR3 nucleotide sequence: TGTGCCAGCAGTTACTCAGGAGCGACTAGCACAGATACGCAGTATTTT.